One sample yielded the 20 T cell receptor beta chains listed below, sequenced in a study of T cell clonality in common variable immunodeficiency. The protocol was immunoSEQ multiplex PCR, while the TCRdb copy is restricted to in-frame clones and leaves out a portion. The table lists 30,000 to 35,000 clones, with no singletons. Sequencing was carried out using peripheral blood mononuclear cells. Every receptor here comes from a person aged 18 to 75 in good health.

This clone was observed at least ten times. The observed sequence ends 3 residues before the CDR3 terminus, with the missing tail filled in from the germline J gene. The J gene is TRBJ2-7, the V gene TRBV6-2 or TRBV6-3; D not certain. Looked up from germline, CDR1 is MNHEY and CDR2 is SVGEGT. Trimming removed 6 bases at V and 2 bases at J, with 11 bases between. The CDR3 extends over 13 amino acids. This CDR3 reads CASRYGPAYEQYF. CDR3 bases read: TGTGCCAGCAGATACGGGCCCGCCTACGAG.

This clone was counted ten times or more. The read ends 3 residues before the CDR3 terminus; that terminus is restored from the germline J gene. The V and J genes are TRBV30 and TRBJ1-4; TRBD1 matches at 8 bases. V dropped 0 bases and J dropped 0; count of bases not matched to a gene: 3. CDR1 and CDR2 from the germline V gene are GTSNPN and SVGIG (reference sequence). The CDR3 loop spans 16 amino acids. CDR3: CAWSVGQGSTNEKLFF. CDR3 DNA (partial): TGTGCCTGGAGTGTTGGACAGGGTTCAACTAATGAAAAA.

This clone came up a few times. From the germline J gene comes the end of the CDR3, since the read stops 3 residues before it. This chain joins TRBV20-1 and TRBJ2-3, with 7 bases matching TRBD1. Germline CDR1 and CDR2: DFQATT and SNEGSKA (reference sequence). The CDR3 is 13 amino acids. The CDR3 DNA, read in part, is TGCAGTGCTAGTGCCGGGACAGATCGGCCG. Translated, it gives CSASAGTDRP. From start to end, the CDR3 is CSASAGTDRPQYF.

This clone was counted many times. Read data end 3 residues before the CDR3 end; the end is taken from the germline J gene. The rearrangement links TRBV19 to TRBJ1-4, with 9 bases matching TRBD1. Trimming removed 6 bases from V and 0 bases from J; junction bases left unmatched: 2. Germline values: CDR1 LNHDA, CDR2 SQIVND (reference sequence). The CDR3 extends over 15 amino acids. The CDR3 DNA, read in part, is TGTGCCAGTAGAAGGACAGGGGCAACTAATGAAAAA. It yields the protein CASRRTGATNEK. The complete CDR3 protein is CASRRTGATNEKLFF.

The table lists this clone with many counts. The read terminates 3 residues before the CDR3 end, so the remaining end is supplied by the germline J gene. This chain links TRBV2 with TRBJ1-2; perhaps TRBD1 as D (5 bases). There are 14 residues in the CDR3. Trimming removed 5 bases at V and 0 bases at J, with 10 bases between. CDR1 and CDR2 from the germline V gene are SNHLY and FYNNEI. CDR3 residues: CASSPDRSNYGYTF. The sequenced CDR3 bases are TGTGCCAGCAGTCCCGACAGATCTAACTATGGC.

Comment on this clone: The read gets to within 3 residues of the CDR3 end, and the germline J gene fills in the rest. This chain joins TRBV11-1 and TRBJ2-7, with 10 bases that match TRBD1. Trimming at V came to 5 bases and at J to 2 bases, leaving 6 bases not matched to a gene. Germline V gene data show CDR1 as SGHAT and CDR2 as FQDESV (reference sequence). This CDR3 has 15 residues. The CDR3 bases that were read are TGTGCCAGCAGCAACGCGGACAGGGGGACCTACGAG. Encoded protein: CASSNADRGTYE. The entire CDR3 reads CASSNADRGTYEQYF.

This clone was seen a few times. The read falls 3 residues short of the CDR3 end, and the missing part is taken from the germline J gene. The gene calls are TRBV19 and TRBJ1-2; D call uncertain. The CDR3 runs 12 residues. CDR1 LNHDA and CDR2 SQIVND come from the germline V gene (reference sequence). CDR3 bases read: TGTGCCAGTAGTATCGTAGACTACGAC. Amino acid sequence: CASSIVDYD. The whole CDR3 is CASSIVDYDYTF.

The table lists this clone with many counts. The sequenced fragment ends 3 residues before the CDR3 boundary, so the rest is inferred from the germline J gene. The J gene is TRBJ2-2, the V gene TRBV5-1; TRBD1 agrees at 9 bases. The CDR3 spans 16 residues. Germline-derived CDR1 and CDR2 are SGHRS and YFSETQ. V lost 3 bases to trimming and J lost 4 bases; unmatched junction nucleotides: 7. The CDR3 reads CASSSSPTGGTGELFF. Partial CDR3 DNA: TGCGCCAGCAGCTCCTCTCCGACAGGGGGCACCGGGGAG. Full variable domain (remainder filled in from reference TRBV5-1 and TRBJ2-2): KAGVTQTPRYLIKTRGQQVTLSCSPISGHRSVSWYQQTPGQGLQFLFEYFSETQRNKGNFPGRFSGRQFSNSRSEMNVSTLELGDSALYLCASSSSPTGGTGELFFGEGSRLTVL.

This clone was counted ten times or more. The read terminates 3 residues before the CDR3 end, so the remaining end is supplied by the germline J gene. This chain connects TRBV5-1 to TRBJ2-1; 7 bases line up with TRBD2. The CDR3 has 13 amino acids. The germline V gene has CDR1 SGHRS and CDR2 YFSETQ. V shed 7 bases and J 5 bases; nucleotides not matched to a gene: 6. The CDR3 DNA, read in part, is TGCGCCAGCGCCTTCAGCGGGGACAATGAG. Its protein is CASAFSGDNE. The entire CDR3 is CASAFSGDNEQFF. The variable domain in full, with the rest retrieved from reference TRBV5-1 and TRBJ2-1, is KAGVTQTPRYLIKTRGQQVTLSCSPISGHRSVSWYQQTPGQGLQFLFEYFSETQRNKGNFPGRFSGRQFSNSRSEMNVSTLELGDSALYLCASAFSGDNEQFFGPGTRLTVL.

There are many counts of this clone. The read terminates 3 residues before the CDR3 end, so the remaining end is supplied by the germline J gene. The chain recombines TRBV7-8 with TRBJ2-2; 11 nucleotides align to TRBD2. The CDR3 has 15 residues. The V gene's germline CDR1 is SGHVS and CDR2 FQNEAQ. J gave up 5 bases and V 5 bases, and 4 bases lay outside the gene matches. CDR3 DNA, as far as it was read: TGTGCCAGCAGCGTTCTAGCGGGAGGAACCGGGGAG. Translating it yields CASSVLAGGTGE. The whole CDR3 region reads CASSVLAGGTGELFF.

This clone was seen ten or more times. The read gets to within 3 residues of the CDR3 end, and the germline J gene fills in the rest. This chain links TRBV2 with TRBJ2-5; TRBD2 aligns across 9 bases. Germline values: CDR1 SNHLY, CDR2 FYNNEI. The junction had 11 bases not matched to a gene; V was cut back by 7 bases and J by 5 bases. The CDR3 extends over 15 amino acids. CDR3 DNA, as far as it was read: TGTGCCAGCACTCCCCTTAGCGGGGGCCAGGAGACC. It encodes CASTPLSGGQET. The full CDR3 protein is CASTPLSGGQETQYF.

This clone was recorded at least ten times. The CDR3 goes on 3 residues after the read ends, and that part is filled in from the germline J gene. The V gene is TRBV7-9, the J gene TRBJ1-4; D is possibly TRBD1 (5 bases). Germline V gives CDR1 SEHNR, CDR2 FQNEAQ (reference sequence). Trimming took off 5 bases at V and 8 bases at J, with 15 bases between the two ends. The length of the CDR3 is 14 residues. This CDR3 reads CASSPQQRGEKLFF. The part of the CDR3 DNA that was read is TGTGCCAGCAGCCCCCAACAGAGGGGAGAAAAA.

This clone was seen repeatedly, ten times or more. The DNA ends 3 residues before the CDR3 does, and the rest of the CDR3 is filled in from the germline J gene. This chain links TRBV2 with TRBJ2-7; TRBD1 agrees at 8 bases. The CDR3 totals 14 residues. After removal of 1 base from V and 5 bases from J, the junction contained 4 bases not matched to a gene. The germline CDR1 and CDR2 sequences are SNHLY and FYNNEI. The CDR3 bases that were read are TGTGCCAGCAGTGAAGTGGACAGGGTCGACGAG. Translated: CASSEVDRVDE. The whole CDR3 region reads CASSEVDRVDEQYF.

This clone was counted many times. Read data end 3 residues before the CDR3 end; the end is taken from the germline J gene. The chain has TRBV7-2 and TRBJ1-5; no definite D call. V lost 3 bases, J lost 7 bases, and 10 bases lay in between. The CDR3 is 13 amino acids. The germline V gene has CDR1 SGHTA and CDR2 FQGNSA. The part of the CDR3 DNA that was read is TGTGCCAGCAGCTTGGGCCCCAGGCAGCCC. Its protein product is CASSLGPRQP. The full-length CDR3 reads as CASSLGPRQPQHF. The whole variable domain, remainder taken from reference TRBV7-2 and TRBJ1-5, is GAGVSQSPSNKVTEKGKDVELRCDPISGHTALYWYRQSLGQGLEFLIYFQGNSAPDKSGLPSDRFSAERTGGSVSTLTIQRTQQEDSAVYLCASSLGPRQPQHFGDGTRLSIL.

In this sample, this clone turned up many times. The CDR3 end is not reached by the read, which stops 3 residues before it; the germline J gene fills it in. This sequence joins TRBV12-3 or TRBV12-4 and TRBJ2-3; D is possibly TRBD1 (5 bases). The CDR3 length is 12 residues. Trimming took 5 bases from V and 7 from J, leaving 10 bases between them. The CDR3 bases that were read are TGTGCCAGCAGTCCAGGGTCGAATACG. It yields the protein CASSPGSNT. The entire CDR3 sequence reads CASSPGSNTQYF.

This clone was seen ten or more times. With the read ending 3 residues before the CDR3 end, the germline J gene is used to fill in that end. The rearrangement links TRBV20-1 to TRBJ1-2, with 7 bases fitting TRBD1. This CDR3 is 12 amino acids long. Germline V gene sequence: CDR1 DFQATT, CDR2 SNEGSKA (reference sequence). The CDR3 is CSATPGQSRYTF. The covered CDR3 bases are TGCAGTGCTACCCCGGGACAGTCCCGT.

In regard to this clone: The CDR3 is cut off 3 residues early in the read; its end comes from the germline J gene. The rearrangement links TRBV20-1 to TRBJ2-7; 10 nucleotides match TRBD1. Germline CDR1 is DFQATT and CDR2 is SNEGSKA (reference sequence). The CDR3 has 15 amino acids. V lost 5 bases and J lost 4; bases outside the gene matches: 11. Incomplete CDR3 DNA: TGCAGTGCTTTCGACAGGGGGCATTTCGGTTACGAG. This encodes CSAFDRGHFGYE. The full-length CDR3 reads as CSAFDRGHFGYEQYF.

In this sample, this clone turned up a few times. The read ends 3 residues before the CDR3 terminus; that terminus is restored from the germline J gene. V is TRBV7-9 and J is TRBJ2-2; D uncertain. CDR1 is SEHNR and CDR2 is FQNEAQ in the germline V gene (reference sequence). This CDR3 is 12 amino acids long. The DNA read from the CDR3 is TGTGCCAGCAGCTTAGAGGCTTTACCG. Protein product: CASSLEALP. The full CDR3 protein is CASSLEALPLFF.

This clone has just a few counts. The read gets to within 3 residues of the CDR3 end, and the germline J gene fills in the rest. The V gene is TRBV10-3, the J gene TRBJ2-7; TRBD2 matches at 7 bases. This CDR3 spans 12 amino acids. Trimming removed 6 bases from V and 3 bases from J; junction bases left unmatched: 2. The V gene's germline CDR1 is ENHRY and CDR2 SYGVKD. The DNA read from the CDR3 is TGTGCCATCAGCAGCGGGATCTACGAG. Translating gives CAISSGIYE. The complete CDR3 protein is CAISSGIYEQYF.

In its sample, this clone was seen many times. The DNA ends 3 residues before the CDR3 does, and the rest of the CDR3 is filled in from the germline J gene. The chain joins TRBV6-1 to TRBJ1-1; D ambiguous. Per the germline V gene, CDR1 is MNHNS and CDR2 is SASEGT. CDR3 length: 14 amino acids. Trimming took 4 bases from V and 0 from J, leaving 9 bases between them. CDR3 residues: CASSAIQLNTEAFF. The covered CDR3 bases are TGTGCCAGCAGTGCAATACAACTGAACACTGAA.